This T cell receptor beta chain was identified in a study of identical twins. Study observations and caveats: With monozygotic twins, out-of-frame TCR alpha sharing exceeded what models estimated.

This clonotype has more than one count but fewer than ten. As yet, its antigen is unknown. TCRdb redid the calling of the 5' RACE reads with MiXCR, one entry per CDR3 protein. Counted here are about 520,000 distinct CDR3 sequences, 22% occurring once; the ten biggest clones make up around 0.9%. The V gene lost 6 bases and the J gene lost 2 bases, with 10 bases spanning the gap. This CDR3 comprises 14 residues. Everyone who donated was a healthy Caucasian. This same sample was also taken into another study, of T cells expressing NK-cell markers. That work contributes: It was from sorted CD3+CD56+NKG2C+, CD3+CD56+NKG2C- and CD3+CD56-NKG2C+ T cells that TCR beta repertoires came. Sequenced donors, eight in total, included seven who were HCMV-seropositive and one who was seronegative.

This clonotype was sampled from a woman between 18 and 29 years old in good health. Sample: CD4+ T cells sorted from blood. The chain has TRBV12-3 or TRBV12-4 and TRBJ2-2, with a possible D match to TRBD2 (5 bases). In DNA form, the CDR3 reads TGTGCCAGCAGACCCCGGGATAACACCGGGGAGCTGTTTTTT. Translated: CASRPRDNTGELFF.